This TCR beta chain was documented in a study of blood T cells in healthy people across ages. Concerning this clonotype itself: Its antigen is undetermined.

Trimming stripped 0 bases from V and 0 bases from J, with 14 bases between. The CDR3 is made up of 17 amino acids. Study outcomes and limitations: TCR beta diversity correlated strongly with naive T cell percentage.

Combining a sample-barcoded 5' primer with a J-beta primer mix, a second PCR ran for roughly 7 to 12 cycles. TCRdb passed the 5' RACE reads through MiXCR, listing each CDR3 protein once. Seen here are 550,000 to 650,000 distinct CDR3 sequences, about 27% observed once, and the top ten hold approximately 3.6%. Samples had at least 7 million PBMCs isolated from them. This same sample was also part of a study on T cells of mothers and their children.

The sequence came from a boy younger than 10 in good health. The sequenced material came from blood. V and J are TRBV6-7 and TRBJ1-2; unclear D gene. TRBV6-7 is known as an ORF, though its function is uncertain. CDR3: CASSYSRRSTSNYGYTF. The CDR3 nucleotides are TGTGCCAGCAGTTACTCCCGAAGGTCAACTTCTAACTATGGCTACACCTTC.